Each of the 17 T cell receptor beta chains below was sequenced from the same sample in a study of cytomegalovirus exposure and HLA in healthy donors. Generated by immunoSEQ multiplex PCR, the TCRdb table keeps only in-frame clones and is missing some. The sample shows 100,000 to 150,000 clones, roughly nine tenths of them seen only once. Sequencing was performed on PBMCs. The receptors here all came from a woman in her late teens or twenties in good health and CMV-seronegative.

The chain joins TRBV4-1 to TRBJ2-7, with 7 bases that match TRBD1. Germline loops: CDR1 MGHRA, CDR2 YSYEKL. CDR3 length: 14 amino acids. Germline trimming cut 2 bases from V and 3 bases from J; bases unmatched to any gene: 4. The CDR3 loop is CASSQSDRVYEQYF. CDR3 sequence (DNA): TGCGCCAGCAGCCAATCAGACAGGGTCTACGAGCAGTACTTC.

The chain recombines TRBV7-2 with TRBJ2-3, with TRBD2 identical over 8 bases. This CDR3 has 14 amino acids. Germline assignment: CDR1 SGHTA and CDR2 FQGNSA. The V segment lost 5 bases and the J segment 2 bases; nucleotides outside the gene matches: 3. CDR3 in DNA: TGTGCCAGCAGCCCGGGACTAGTCACAGATACGCAGTATTTT. Translating gives CASSPGLVTDTQYF. The complete variable domain, with remaining parts taken from reference TRBV7-2 and TRBJ2-3, reads GAGVSQSPSNKVTEKGKDVELRCDPISGHTALYWYRQSLGQGLEFLIYFQGNSAPDKSGLPSDRFSAERTGGSVSTLTIQRTQQEDSAVYLCASSPGLVTDTQYFGPGTRLTVL.

This clone was detected only once. The rearrangement uses TRBV19 and TRBJ1-1, with 7 bases fitting TRBD1. Trimming at V came to 4 bases and at J to 10 bases, leaving 3 bases not matched to a gene. The germline CDR1 and CDR2 sequences are LNHDA and SQIVND (reference sequence). The CDR3 spans 11 residues. The CDR3 loop is CASSRQGIAFF. The DNA for the CDR3 is TGTGCCAGTAGTAGACAGGGAATAGCTTTCTTT.

The genes are TRBV28 and TRBJ1-3, with TRBD1 as a possible D gene (5 bases). The V gene's germline CDR1 is MDHEN and CDR2 SYDVKM. V lost 5 bases and J lost 0, with 20 bases in between. This CDR3 spans 18 amino acids. CDR3 nucleotides: TGTGCCAGCAGTCTCTTCCAGCTCTTCAGGGACTCTGGAAACACCATATATTTT. It translates to CASSLFQLFRDSGNTIYF. Variable domain in full (rest from reference TRBV28 and TRBJ1-3): DVKVTQSSRYLVKRTGEKVFLECVQDMDHENMFWYRQDPGLGLRLIYFSYDVKMKEKGDIPEGYSVSREKKERFSLILESASTNQTSMYLCASSLFQLFRDSGNTIYFGEGSWLTVV.

The chain uses TRBV2 and TRBJ1-5, with TRBD1 matching 7 bases. Germline assignment: CDR1 SNHLY and CDR2 FYNNEI. Trimming took 6 bases from V and 5 from J; bases not matched to a gene: 4. There are 13 residues in the CDR3. CDR3 amino acids: CASSLTGYQPQHF. CDR3 coding DNA: TGTGCCAGCAGCTTGACAGGGTATCAGCCCCAGCATTTT.

The chain is built from TRBV7-2 and TRBJ2-2; D uncertain. Deletions cut 5 bases from V and 1 base from J, with 5 bases between. The CDR3 contains 13 residues. Germline values: CDR1 SGHTA, CDR2 FQGNSA. CDR3 coding DNA: TGTGCCAGCAGCCCTATGAACACCGGGGAGCTGTTTTTT. Translation gives CASSPMNTGELFF.

This clone came up once. The rearrangement links TRBV11-1 to TRBJ2-2, with D possibly being TRBD2 (6 bases). V gave up 3 bases and J gave up 9 bases, with 8 bases separating them. The CDR3 is made up of 12 amino acids. Looked up from germline, CDR1 is SGHAT and CDR2 is FQDESV (reference sequence). Here the CDR3 reads CASSLGGRELFF. In DNA, the CDR3 is TGTGCCAGCAGCTTGGGGGGAAGGGAGCTGTTTTTT. The full variable domain, with the rest looked up from reference TRBV11-1 and TRBJ2-2, is EAEVAQSPRYKITEKSQAVAFWCDPISGHATLYWYRQILGQGPELLVQFQDESVVDDSQLPKDRFSAERLKGVDSTLKIQPAELGDSAMYLCASSLGGRELFFGEGSRLTVL.

This clone was detected only a few times. This chain joins TRBV15 and TRBJ1-2; no clear D gene. The CDR3 contains 15 residues. V was trimmed by 0 bases and J by 4 bases, leaving 12 bases between them. CDR1 is LNHNV, CDR2 YYDKDF, per germline (reference sequence). CDR3 sequence (DNA): TGTGCCACCAGCAGAGAACATAGCGTCGGCTATGGCTACACCTTC. Amino acid sequence: CATSREHSVGYGYTF.

J is TRBJ1-2 and V is TRBV7-2; weak D call: TRBD1 (6 bases). Trimming pared 1 base from V and 1 base from J, leaving 10 bases between. Per the germline V gene, CDR1 is SGHTA and CDR2 is FQGNSA. CDR3 length: 15 amino acids. The CDR3, as DNA: TGTGCCAGCAGCTTAGGACAGGACTTTAACTATGGCTACACCTTC. Protein sequence: CASSLGQDFNYGYTF.

V and J are TRBV7-9 and TRBJ2-2; D possibly corresponds to TRBD1 (6 bases). The germline V and J ends were trimmed by 2 bases and 5 bases, with 12 bases remaining between them. Germline CDR1 is SEHNR and CDR2 is FQNEAQ (reference sequence). The CDR3 runs to 15 residues. DNA for the CDR3: TGTGCCAGCAGCTTACCAATACAGGGAACCGGGGAGCTGTTTTTT. It translates to CASSLPIQGTGELFF.

This clone was seen only once. The rearrangement joins TRBV5-5 to TRBJ2-5, with 11 bases fitting TRBD2. CDR3 length: 15 residues. V shed 3 bases and J 5 bases; nucleotides not matched to a gene: 6. Per germline, CDR1 SGHKS and CDR2 YYEKEE (reference sequence). This CDR3 is CASSSRTSGFETQYF. CDR3 bases: TGTGCCAGCAGCTCCCGGACTAGCGGGTTTGAGACCCAGTACTTC.

CDR3 in amino acids: CASSDSYNEQFF. In DNA, the CDR3 is TGTGCCAGCAGTGACTCGTACAATGAGCAGTTCTTC. This chain connects TRBV2 to TRBJ2-1; the D is unclear. CDR3 length: 12 residues. CDR1 SNHLY and CDR2 FYNNEI come from the germline V gene. Trimming took off 3 bases at V and 4 bases at J, with 4 bases between the two ends.

This chain links TRBV7-6 with TRBJ1-4; D call uncertain. CDR1 is SGHVS and CDR2 is FNYEAQ in the germline V gene. The germline V and J ends were trimmed by 2 bases and 6 bases, with 13 bases remaining between them. This CDR3 comprises 15 residues. The CDR3: CASSLRGREDEKLFF. CDR3 nucleotide sequence: TGTGCCAGCAGCTTAAGAGGTAGGGAGGATGAAAAACTGTTTTTT.

The rearrangement joins TRBV6-1 to TRBJ2-1, with 11 bases matching TRBD2. The CDR3 is 18 amino acids. Trimming removed 3 bases from V and 15 bases from J; junction bases left unmatched: 22. Germline V lookup: CDR1 MNHNS, CDR2 SASEGT. The CDR3 region has the DNA TGTGCCAGCAGTGATGAGGATACATATAGCGGGAGGGCGTATGGGTCGTTCTTC. The encoded protein is CASSDEDTYSGRAYGSFF.

The V and J genes are TRBV28 and TRBJ2-7, with TRBD2 matching 11 bases. CDR3 length: 17 amino acids. V dropped 2 bases and J dropped 2; count of bases not matched to a gene: 8. CDR1 is MDHEN, CDR2 SYDVKM, per germline. DNA for the CDR3: TGTGCCAGCAGTTTACGCCTCGGGACTAGCGGTACCTACGAGCAGTACTTC. Protein product: CASSLRLGTSGTYEQYF.

J is TRBJ2-1 and V is TRBV19; D is perhaps TRBD2 (5 bases). The CDR3 is 14 amino acids. The germline CDR1 and CDR2 sequences are LNHDA and SQIVND (reference sequence). V was shortened by 3 bases and J by 8 bases, with 14 bases between the two germline ends. CDR3 sequence reads: CASSIGGLYYEQFF. Here the CDR3 DNA reads TGTGCCAGTAGTATCGGAGGACTGTACTATGAGCAGTTCTTC.

V is TRBV28 and J is TRBJ2-5; TRBD1 matches at 8 bases. The CDR3 runs 14 residues. V trimming: 4 bases; J trimming: 5 bases; junction bases outside the gene matches: 6. Germline lookup yields CDR1 MDHEN and CDR2 SYDVKM. The DNA of the CDR3 is TGTGCCAGCAGTTCGCAGGGGGCAGCGGAGACCCAGTACTTC. Translation: CASSSQGAAETQYF.